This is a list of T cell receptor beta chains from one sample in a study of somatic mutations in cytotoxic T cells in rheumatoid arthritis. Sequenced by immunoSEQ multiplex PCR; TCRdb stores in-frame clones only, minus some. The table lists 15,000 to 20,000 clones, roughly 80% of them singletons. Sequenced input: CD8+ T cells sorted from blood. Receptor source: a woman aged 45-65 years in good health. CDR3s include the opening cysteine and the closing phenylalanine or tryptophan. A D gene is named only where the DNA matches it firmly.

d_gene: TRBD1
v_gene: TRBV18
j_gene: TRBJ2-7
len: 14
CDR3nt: TGTGCCAGCTCACCGGACAGGGGAGGCTACGAGCAGTACTTC
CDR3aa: CASSPDRGGYEQYF

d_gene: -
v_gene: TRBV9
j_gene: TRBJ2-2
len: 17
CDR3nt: TGTGCCAGCAGCACCAGCCACCGGGACCCGACCACCGGGGAGCTGTTTTTT
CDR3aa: CASSTSHRDPTTGELFF

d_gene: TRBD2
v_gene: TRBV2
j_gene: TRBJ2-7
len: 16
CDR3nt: TGTGCCAGCAGTGAATGGAGTCTAGCGGACACCTACGAGCAGTACTTC
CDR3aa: CASSEWSLADTYEQYF

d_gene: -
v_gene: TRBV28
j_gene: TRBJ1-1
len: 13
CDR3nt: TGTGCCAGCAGCCCACAGAGAACGACTGAAGCTTTCTTT
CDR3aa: CASSPQRTTEAFF

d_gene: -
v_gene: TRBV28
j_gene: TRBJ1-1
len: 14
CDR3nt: TGTGCCAGCAGTTTAGGGGCTAAGAACACTGAAGCTTTCTTT
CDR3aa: CASSLGAKNTEAFF

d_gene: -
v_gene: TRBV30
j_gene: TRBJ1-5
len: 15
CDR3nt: TGTGCCTGGAGTGAAGGGACGGGGAATGTTCAGCCCCAGCATTTT
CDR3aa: CAWSEGTGNVQPQHF

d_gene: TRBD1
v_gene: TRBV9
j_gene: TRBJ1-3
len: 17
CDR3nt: TGTGCCAGCAGCGCCCGGGACAGGGTCTTCTCTGGAAACACCATATATTTT
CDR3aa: CASSARDRVFSGNTIYF

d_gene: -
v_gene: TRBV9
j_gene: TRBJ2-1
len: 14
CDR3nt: TGTGCCAGCGGCCCTGCCCGCTCCTACAATGAGCAGTTCTTC
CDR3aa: CASGPARSYNEQFF

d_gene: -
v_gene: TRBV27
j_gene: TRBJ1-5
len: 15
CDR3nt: TGTGCCAGCAACCCCACGACAGTTAGCAATCAGCCCCAGCATTTT
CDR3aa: CASNPTTVSNQPQHF

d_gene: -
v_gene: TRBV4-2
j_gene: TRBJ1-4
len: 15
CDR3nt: TGTGCCAGCAGCCAAGATAGGGGGGGGGAAGAAAAACTGTTTTTT
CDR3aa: CASSQDRGGEEKLFF

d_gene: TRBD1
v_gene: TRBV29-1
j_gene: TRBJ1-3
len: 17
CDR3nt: TGCAGCGTTGAAGATCGGGACAGCCAGCTCTCTGGAAACACCATATATTTT
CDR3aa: CSVEDRDSQLSGNTIYF

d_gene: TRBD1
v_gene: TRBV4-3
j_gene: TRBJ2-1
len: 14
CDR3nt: TGCGCCAGCAGCCAAGGGACAGGGAGCCTTGAGCAGTTCTTC
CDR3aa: CASSQGTGSLEQFF

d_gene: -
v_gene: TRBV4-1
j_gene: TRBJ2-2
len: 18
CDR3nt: TGCGCCAGCAGCCAAACCCGGAACAGGGTAGGGGGGTCCGGGGAGCTGTTTTTT
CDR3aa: CASSQTRNRVGGSGELFF

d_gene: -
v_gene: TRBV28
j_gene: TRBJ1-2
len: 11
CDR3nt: TGTGCCACCGAGGGTGGCTATGGCTACACCTTC
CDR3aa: CATEGGYGYTF

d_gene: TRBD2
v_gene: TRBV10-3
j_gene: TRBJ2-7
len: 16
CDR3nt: TGTGCCATCAGTGGTGGGACTATAGCGGGGAACTACGAGCAGTACTTC
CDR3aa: CAISGGTIAGNYEQYF